This passage covers 10 T cell receptor beta chains from one sample sequenced in a study of metastatic and nonmetastatic thyroid tumors. TCRdb reprocessed the PCR reads via MiXCR. The data show approximately 20,000 clones, about 14% seen once. The entire patient cohort was treatment-naive prior to thyroid surgery. Sequenced sample: tumor tissue. All receptors come from a female donor with papillary thyroid cancer or a benign thyroid nodule (not recorded which). Some clones in this sample may be carry-over from other donors' samples.

This clone has more than one count but fewer than ten. A read error may be the cause here, since a much bigger clone is one base away. The CDR3 DNA reads as TGCGGTGCTAGAGGCCTATACAATGAGCAGTTCTTC. This translates into CGARGLYNEQFF. The rearrangement joins TRBV20-1 to TRBJ2-1; no clear D. Per germline, CDR1 DFQATT and CDR2 SNEGSKA (reference sequence). The CDR3 length is 12 residues.

V is TRBV18 and J is TRBJ2-5; 13 bases match TRBD2. Germline lookup yields CDR1 KGHSH and CDR2 LQKENI. The V and J ends lost 1 base and 1 base, in that order; junction bases with no gene match: 9. The CDR3 runs 19 residues. CDR3 protein: CASSPLGTSGTGTQETQYF. In nucleotides, the CDR3 is TGTGCCAGCTCACCACTAGGGACTAGCGGGACTGGTACCCAAGAGACCCAGTACTTC. Full variable domain (outside the CDR3, taken from reference TRBV18 and TRBJ2-5): NAGVMQNPRHLVRRRGQEARLRCSPMKGHSHVYWYRQLPEEGLKFMVYLQKENIIDESGMPKERFSAEFPKEGPSILRIQQVVRGDSAAYFCASSPLGTSGTGTQETQYFGPGTRLLVL.

This clone was observed a few times. One junction end disagrees with the germline gene, perhaps due to a read error. V and J are TRBV6-1 and TRBJ1-4, with D unresolved. This CDR3 is 14 amino acids long. The germline V gene encodes CDR1 MNHNS and CDR2 SASEGT. The CDR3 sequence: CAGSNPSGNEKLVF. The CDR3 DNA reads TGTGCCGGCAGTAACCCTTCGGGGAATGAAAAACTGGTTTTT.

The V and J genes are TRBV20-1 and TRBJ2-7; D is possibly TRBD1 (5 bases). CDR1 is DFQATT and CDR2 is SNEGSKA in the germline V gene (reference sequence). Between the trimmed V and J ends, which lost 2 bases and 2 bases, there was a span of 10 bases. CDR3 length: 13 amino acids. DNA for the CDR3: TGCAGTGCTAGACTAGAAGGGGCCTACGAGCAGTACTTC. Encoded protein: CSARLEGAYEQYF.

This clone has only a few counts. The J gene is TRBJ2-2, the V gene TRBV6-1, with D possibly TRBD2 on 6 matching bases. Trimming shortened V by 2 bases and J by 2 bases, and 9 bases separated the two germline ends. Looked up from germline, CDR1 is MNHNS and CDR2 is SASEGT. This CDR3 is built from 15 residues. The CDR3, as DNA: TGTGCCAGCAGTGAAACGGGAGACAACACCGGGGAGCTGTTTTTT. It specifies CASSETGDNTGELFF.

The CDR3 DNA reads TGTGCCAGCAGTCCGCCGGGACAGAGGGGCTATGGCTACACCTTC. It specifies CASSPPGQRGYGYTF. V gene TRBV27 combines with J gene TRBJ1-2; 7 bases match TRBD1. The germline gives CDR1 MNHEY, CDR2 SMNVEV (reference sequence). V shed 5 bases, J shed 4 bases, and the junction held 10 bases outside the gene matches. CDR3 length: 15 residues.

This clone has at least ten counts. J is TRBJ2-5 and V is TRBV7-9; 7 nucleotides match TRBD2. The CDR3 has 15 amino acids. The junction had 6 bases not matched to a gene; V was cut back by 1 base and J by 4 bases. CDR1 SEHNR and CDR2 FQNEAQ come from the germline V gene (reference sequence). The CDR3 loop reads CASSLEGGPGETQYF. CDR3 nucleotide sequence: TGTGCCAGCAGCTTAGAGGGAGGGCCGGGAGAGACCCAGTACTTC. The full variable domain, completed using reference TRBV7-9 and TRBJ2-5, is DTGVSQNPRHKITKRGQNVTFRCDPISEHNRLYWYRQTLGQGPEFLTYFQNEAQLEKSRLLSDRFSAERPKGSFSTLEIQRTEQGDSAMYLCASSLEGGPGETQYFGPGTRLLVL.

Regarding this clone: Just one base apart from a much larger clone, this may be a read error. The chain couples TRBV5-1 to TRBJ1-1; D is uncertain. The CDR3 is 14 residues long. Germline values: CDR1 SGHRS, CDR2 YFSETQ. Written as DNA, the CDR3 is TGCGCCAGCATCTTGGTCAGTTTGCGCACTGAAGCTTTCTTT. This translates into CASILVSLRTEAFF.

This clone was detected ten times or more. This sequence joins TRBV15 and TRBJ2-4; D is perhaps TRBD2 (6 bases). Germline V gene data show CDR1 as LNHNV and CDR2 as YYDKDF (reference sequence). CDR3 length: 16 amino acids. Trimming stripped 1 base from V and 1 base from J, with 11 bases between. The CDR3 region has the DNA TGTGCCACCAGCAGAGGAGGGGAGGTGGCCAAAAACATTCAGTACTTC. Translating gives CATSRGGEVAKNIQYF.

This clone was counted ten times or more. The V call is TRBV20-1, the J call TRBJ2-7; 10 bases agree with TRBD2. Germline CDR1 and CDR2: DFQATT and SNEGSKA (reference sequence). Trimming removed 3 bases from V and 7 bases from J; junction bases left unmatched: 6. This CDR3 has 13 amino acids. The CDR3 DNA follows: TGCAGTGCTAGTTGGCTAGCGGGAGTTGAGCAGTACTTC. This gives the protein CSASWLAGVEQYF.